This is a list of T cell receptor beta chains from one sample in a study of cytomegalovirus exposure and HLA in healthy donors. TCRdb's copy holds only in-frame clones and misses some; the assay was immunoSEQ multiplex PCR. Of under 200,000 clones detected, more than 60% appear once; the ten largest clones hold roughly 7.6%. Sequencing input: PBMCs. The receptors were sampled from a woman between 35 and 50 years old in good health and CMV-seropositive. The CDR3 runs from the conserved cysteine through the conserved F or W. Fields, in order: J gene, V gene, D gene, clone size, CDR3 protein, CDR3 DNA. A D gene is named only where the DNA matches it firmly. Expanded clones get a size class; other rows say once, few or many, or leave the size out.

>TRBJ1-4|TRBV7-2|TRBD1|few
CASSSPQGGNEKLFF
TGTGCCAGCAGTTCCCCCCAGGGGGGTAATGAAAAACTGTTTTTT
>TRBJ1-1|TRBV11-2|NA|once
CARLPGVVIPEAFF
TGTGCCAGACTACCCGGGGTGGTGATACCTGAAGCTTTCTTT
>TRBJ1-2|TRBV20-1|NA|few
CSARRGGNTF
TGCAGTGCCAGGAGGGGCGGAAACACCTTC
>TRBJ2-2|TRBV28|TRBD1|NA
CASSRLGDRGTSNTGELFF
TGTGCCAGCAGTCGCTTGGGGGACAGGGGGACATCGAACACCGGGGAGCTGTTTTTT
>TRBJ1-2|TRBV6-5|TRBD1|NA
CASSYKTGSGYTF
TGTGCCAGCAGTTACAAGACAGGGTCTGGCTACACCTTC
>TRBJ2-7|TRBV19|TRBD1|NA
CASSVRQGANEQYF
TGTGCCAGTAGTGTCAGACAGGGGGCCAACGAGCAGTACTTC
>TRBJ1-4|TRBV4-2|NA|NA
CASSLGGDEKLFF
TGTGCCAGCAGCCTGGGGGGAGATGAAAAACTGTTTTTT
>TRBJ2-1|TRBV11-1|TRBD2|NA
CASSLGTSNEQFF
TGTGCCAGCAGCTTAGGGACTAGCAATGAGCAGTTCTTC
>TRBJ1-2|TRBV18|NA|NA
CASSPPQTELLYGYTF
TGTGCCAGCTCACCACCGCAGACAGAACTCCTCTATGGCTACACCTTC
>TRBJ2-5|TRBV5-1|TRBD1|NA
CASSRQAWTGQSQETQYF
TGCGCCAGCAGCCGGCAAGCTTGGACAGGGCAATCACAAGAGACCCAGTACTTC
>TRBJ1-6|TRBV7-2|NA|NA
CASSLIDSLLNSPLHF
TGTGCCAGCAGCTTAATCGACAGCCTCCTAAATTCACCCCTCCACTTT
>TRBJ2-7|TRBV9|TRBD2|NA
CASSVDTGGGGHEQYF
TGTGCCAGCAGCGTAGACACCGGCGGGGGGGGACACGAGCAGTACTTC
>TRBJ2-3|TRBV7-3|NA|NA
CASSPSGLRTDTQYF
TGTGCCAGCAGCCCCTCAGGGTTGCGCACAGATACGCAGTATTTT
>TRBJ1-2|TRBV4-1|NA|NA
CASSQDREKKGYTF
TGCGCCAGCAGCCAAGATCGGGAGAAGAAAGGCTACACCTTC
>TRBJ1-2|TRBV30|TRBD1|NA
CAWSAQGIANYGYTF
TGTGCCTGGAGTGCACAGGGGATCGCTAACTATGGCTACACCTTC
>TRBJ2-3|TRBV29-1|TRBD2|NA
CSVGGDQPADTQYF
TGCAGCGTGGGGGGGGACCAGCCCGCAGATACGCAGTATTTT
>TRBJ2-7|TRBV11-2|TRBD2|NA
CASSFPPSGRDEQYF
TGTGCCAGCAGCTTTCCTCCTAGCGGGAGGGACGAGCAGTACTTC
>TRBJ1-4|TRBV4-1|NA|NA
CASSRWGRQEKLFF
TGCGCCAGCAGCCGATGGGGCAGGCAGGAAAAACTGTTTTTT
>TRBJ2-7|TRBV18|NA|NA
CASSPLAPGDEQYF
TGTGCCAGCTCACCCCTAGCCCCAGGGGACGAGCAGTACTTC
>TRBJ1-2|TRBV7-9|NA|NA
CASSPDGLGAGAYGYTF
TGTGCCAGCAGCCCGGATGGTTTGGGGGCTGGTGCCTATGGCTACACCTTC
>TRBJ2-1|TRBV9|TRBD2|few
CASSPGTSGTYNEQFF
TGTGCCAGCAGCCCCGGGACTAGCGGGACCTACAATGAGCAGTTCTTC
>TRBJ2-3|TRBV19|NA|NA
CASSSGAQSTDTQYF
TGTGCCAGTAGTAGCGGAGCGCAGAGCACAGATACGCAGTATTTT